A single sample gave rise to the 23 T cell receptor beta chains below, sequenced in a study of CD8 T cells in ankylosing spondylitis. TCRdb passed the 5' RACE reads through MiXCR, listing each CDR3 protein once. Found here are around 230,000 distinct CDR3 sequences, 8% to 10% of them singletons; the top ten hold 4% to 5%. Sequenced input: blood, either unsorted or a sorted T cell fraction (not recorded which). The receptor source for this set is a female donor with ankylosing spondylitis or in good health (not recorded which).

Many counts were recorded for this clonotype. The V gene is TRBV11-2, the J gene TRBJ2-1, with TRBD2 identical over 11 bases. V was clipped by 3 bases and J by 4 bases; unmatched bases: 5. Germline lookup yields CDR1 SGHAT and CDR2 FQNNGV. This CDR3 contains 16 residues. The CDR3 region is CASSLPGLADYNEQFF. The DNA of the CDR3 is TGTGCCAGCAGCTTGCCGGGACTAGCGGATTACAATGAGCAGTTCTTC.

This clonotype was counted many times. The chain recombines TRBV15 with TRBJ2-5; no clear D. There are 14 residues in the CDR3. V dropped 0 bases and J dropped 5 bases, with 10 bases sitting between them. The germline CDR1 and CDR2 sequences are LNHNV and YYDKDF (reference sequence). In nucleotides, the CDR3 is TGTGCCACCAGCAGAGACCAATCGGCGGAGACCCAGTACTTC. It encodes CATSRDQSAETQYF.

Concerning this clonotype: At one end the junction does not follow the germline gene, possibly because of a read error. This chain joins TRBV7-9 and TRBJ2-7; D perhaps matches TRBD1 (5 bases). CDR1 and CDR2 (germline): SEHNR, FQNEAQ (reference sequence). CDR3 length equals 13 residues. CDR3 DNA sequence: TGTGCCAGCCGAAGGGGCTACTCCCACGAGCAGTACTTC. This encodes CASRRGYSHEQYF.

This clonotype was observed at least ten times. This chain uses TRBV28 with TRBJ2-5, with D unresolved. This CDR3 has 13 amino acids. Trimming removed 8 bases at V and 1 base at J, with 11 bases between. Germline CDR1 and CDR2: MDHEN and SYDVKM. The CDR3 protein is CASRAASQETQYF. In DNA form, the CDR3 reads TGTGCCAGCCGAGCAGCAAGCCAAGAGACCCAGTACTTC.

This clonotype occurred many times. The chain is built from TRBV7-6 and TRBJ2-1; 7 positions match TRBD2. The V gene's germline CDR1 is SGHVS and CDR2 FNYEAQ. The CDR3 is 17 residues long. Trimming removed 1 base from V and 2 bases from J; junction bases left unmatched: 8. In DNA form, the CDR3 reads TGTGCCAGCAGCTTAGAGGAGGGTGGGAGGGCCTACAATGAGCAGTTCTTC. This codes for CASSLEEGGRAYNEQFF.

This clonotype was seen many times. The gene calls are TRBV29-1 and TRBJ1-2, with 9 bases that match TRBD1. There are 14 residues in the CDR3. Germline trimming cut 6 bases from V and 4 bases from J; bases unmatched to any gene: 9. Germline lookup yields CDR1 SQVTM and CDR2 ANQGSEA. The CDR3 spells CSVADRGIIYGYTF. CDR3 DNA sequence: TGCAGCGTCGCCGACAGGGGGATAATCTATGGCTACACCTTC.

This chain links TRBV6-1 with TRBJ2-7; TRBD2 is a possible D gene (6 bases). This CDR3 contains 17 residues. Trimming removed 2 bases from V and 0 bases from J, with 17 bases in between. Germline V lookup: CDR1 MNHNS, CDR2 SASEGT. For the CDR3, the DNA is TGTGCCAGCAGTGAACGGACCGGGGTAGCGGCCTCCTACGAGCAGTACTTC. It codes for CASSERTGVAASYEQYF.

About this clonotype: This clone may be a read error of a much larger clone one base away. The gene calls are TRBV5-1 and TRBJ2-3, with TRBD2 matching over 7 bases. Germline V gives CDR1 SGHRS, CDR2 YFSETQ. CDR3 length: 16 residues. CDR3 region: CVSSSGASGYTDTQYF. CDR3 in DNA: TGCGTCAGCAGCTCCGGTGCTAGCGGATACACAGATACGCAGTATTTT.

This clonotype showed up many times. The chain carries TRBV20-1 and TRBJ2-3; D possibly corresponds to TRBD2 (6 bases). V lost 4 bases, J lost 2 bases, and 13 bases lay in between. This CDR3 has 14 amino acids. CDR1 is DFQATT, CDR2 SNEGSKA, per germline (reference sequence). In DNA form, the CDR3 reads TGCAGTGCTACAAGACTAGGACCCACAGATACGCAGTATTTT. This translates into CSATRLGPTDTQYF.

This clonotype was recorded at least ten times. At one of its ends the junction is not consistent with the germline gene, which may arise from a read error. The chain is built from TRBV12-3 or TRBV12-4 and TRBJ2-5; no definite D call. CDR3 length equals 11 residues. The CDR3 is CASSDQETQYF. The CDR3 nucleotides read TGTGCCAGCAGTGACCAGGAGACCCAGTACTTC.

At least ten counts were recorded for this clonotype. The chain links TRBV5-1 to TRBJ2-2, with TRBD2 as a possible D gene (6 bases). CDR3 length equals 12 residues. Deletions cut 5 bases from V and 8 bases from J, with 10 bases between. Germline-derived CDR1 and CDR2 are SGHRS and YFSETQ. The CDR3 DNA follows: TGCGCCAGCAGGGAGGGACCGGGGGAGCTGTTTTTT. Translated: CASREGPGELFF.

This clonotype was picked up many times. The chain employs TRBV20-1 and TRBJ2-3, with D possibly being TRBD1 or TRBD2 (6 bases each). The V end lost 4 bases, the J end lost 0 bases, and 14 bases lay between the germline ends. Germline-derived CDR1 and CDR2 are DFQATT and SNEGSKA (reference sequence). This CDR3 spans 15 amino acids. The CDR3 reads CSATLGGGSTDTQYF. DNA for the CDR3: TGCAGTGCTACCTTAGGGGGAGGCAGCACAGATACGCAGTATTTT.

This clonotype was observed at least ten times. V and J are TRBV20-1 and TRBJ2-1, with D perhaps matching TRBD2 (6 bases). V was trimmed by 1 base and J by 10 bases, leaving 17 bases between them. Germline-derived CDR1 and CDR2 are DFQATT and SNEGSKA (reference sequence). The CDR3 length is 14 residues. The CDR3 sequence is CSARGSGPRFEQFF. Here the CDR3 DNA reads TGCAGTGCTAGAGGTAGCGGCCCTAGATTCGAGCAGTTCTTC.

This sequence joins TRBV20-1 and TRBJ1-5, with 7 bases lining up with TRBD1. After removal of 3 bases from V and 0 bases from J, the junction contained 5 bases not matched to a gene. The germline V gene has CDR1 DFQATT and CDR2 SNEGSKA (reference sequence). This CDR3 has 15 residues. The CDR3 loop reads CSASTGENSNQPQHF. CDR3 nucleotides: TGCAGTGCTAGTACAGGGGAGAATAGCAATCAGCCCCAGCATTTT.

This rearrangement joins TRBV20-1 to TRBJ2-7; TRBD1 matches 7 bases. The J segment lost 4 bases and the V segment lost 0 bases, leaving 9 bases of the junction unmatched. The CDR3 loop spans 15 amino acids. Germline lookup yields CDR1 DFQATT and CDR2 SNEGSKA (reference sequence). CDR3: CSARDRTGNEYEQYF. The CDR3 DNA is TGCAGTGCTAGAGATAGGACAGGCAACGAGTACGAGCAGTACTTC.

This clonotype was seen ten or more times. The genes are TRBV3-1 and TRBJ1-2; 7 nucleotides match TRBD1. CDR3 length: 17 residues. Trimming cost V 4 bases and J 0 bases; bases outside gene matches: 11. Looked up from germline, CDR1 is LGHDT and CDR2 is YNNKEL (reference sequence). In nucleotides, the CDR3 is TGTGCCAGCAGCCTACGACAGGGATCGCCGGCTAACTATGGCTACACCTTC. Translation gives CASSLRQGSPANYGYTF.

This clonotype occurred many times. The chain carries TRBV24-1 and TRBJ1-5; D perhaps matches TRBD1 (5 bases). Germline CDR1 reads KGHDR; CDR2 reads SFDVKD. V was trimmed by 12 bases and J by 4 bases, leaving 12 bases between them. The CDR3 has 12 residues. The CDR3 nucleotides are TGTGCCGCAGGGCGAGGGAATCAGCCCCAGCATTTT. Translation gives CAAGRGNQPQHF.

This chain joins TRBV20-1 and TRBJ1-3; no definite D call. CDR3 length: 12 residues. CDR1 DFQATT and CDR2 SNEGSKA come from the germline V gene (reference sequence). Trimming shortened V by 5 bases and J by 8 bases, and 13 bases separated the two germline ends. The DNA for the CDR3 is TGCAGTGCTTACCGACCCGGGGACACCATATATTTT. This gives the protein CSAYRPGDTIYF.

This clonotype was counted at least ten times. The chain's CDR3 is CATSESEGYEQYF. DNA of the CDR3: TGTGCCACCAGTGAATCCGAGGGCTACGAGCAGTACTTC. The genes are TRBV24-1 and TRBJ2-7, with a weak D call TRBD2 (5 bases). The V gene's germline CDR1 is KGHDR and CDR2 SFDVKD. The CDR3 has 13 residues. V shed 4 bases and J shed 3 bases, with 9 bases lying between them.

In this sample, this clonotype turned up once. Possible read error: a much larger clone is one base away. The rearrangement uses TRBV20-1 and TRBJ2-1, with D perhaps matching TRBD2 (6 bases). This CDR3 comprises 15 residues. CDR1 is DFQATT, CDR2 SNEGSKA, per germline (reference sequence). CDR3 loop: CCARVLGLSYNEQFF. The CDR3 nucleotides are TGCTGTGCTAGAGTTCTGGGACTCTCCTACAATGAGCAGTTCTTC.

This clonotype came up many times. J is TRBJ2-3 and V is TRBV20-1; 14 bases match TRBD2. Germline values: CDR1 DFQATT, CDR2 SNEGSKA (reference sequence). This CDR3 is 16 amino acids long. The ends lost 1 base at V and 4 bases at J; junction bases unmatched: 4. CDR3 residues: CSARGLAGGPPDTQYF. The CDR3 nucleotides read TGCAGTGCTAGAGGACTAGCGGGAGGGCCTCCAGATACGCAGTATTTT.

This clonotype was counted at least ten times. This chain links TRBV5-6 with TRBJ1-1; no clear D. V was pared by 9 bases and J by 4 bases, with 16 bases between. The CDR3 has 13 residues. The germline V gene has CDR1 SGHDT and CDR2 YYEEEE. The CDR3 coding sequence is TGTGCCACCCACCCGGGTCGCGGCACTGAAGCTTTCTTT. As protein: CATHPGRGTEAFF.

Ten or more counts support this clonotype. The chain recombines TRBV6-2 or TRBV6-3 with TRBJ2-1; 8 nucleotides line up with TRBD2. Unmatched junction bases numbered 10, after V lost 0 bases and J lost 9 bases. This CDR3 contains 16 residues. Per the germline V gene, CDR1 is MNHEY and CDR2 is SVGEGT. The CDR3 spells CASSYSSLAGWGEQFF. Here the CDR3 DNA reads TGTGCCAGCAGTTACTCGAGTTTAGCGGGATGGGGTGAGCAGTTCTTC.